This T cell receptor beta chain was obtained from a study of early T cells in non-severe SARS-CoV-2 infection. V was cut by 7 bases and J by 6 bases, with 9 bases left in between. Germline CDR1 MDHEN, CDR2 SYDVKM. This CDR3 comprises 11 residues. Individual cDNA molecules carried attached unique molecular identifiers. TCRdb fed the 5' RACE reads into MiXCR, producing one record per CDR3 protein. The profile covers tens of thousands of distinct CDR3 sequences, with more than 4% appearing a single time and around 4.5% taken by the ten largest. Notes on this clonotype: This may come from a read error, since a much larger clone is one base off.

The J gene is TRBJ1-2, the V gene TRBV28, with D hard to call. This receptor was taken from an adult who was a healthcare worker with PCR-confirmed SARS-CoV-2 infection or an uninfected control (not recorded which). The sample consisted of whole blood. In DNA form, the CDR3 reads TGTGCCAGCACCACGATCCATGGCTACACCTTC. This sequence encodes CASTTIHGYTF.